The 5 T cell receptor beta chains in this list originate from one sample, sequenced in a study of identical twins. A single record per CDR3 protein comes from TCRdb applying MiXCR to the 5' RACE reads. The sample has about 290,000 distinct CDR3 sequences, around 9.7% seen once. The same data also went into a second study, on yellow fever vaccine responses in identical twins.

Sequencing was performed on CD8+ T cells sorted from blood. All receptors derive from a woman under 30 in good health.

The chain links TRBV4-2 to TRBJ2-7, with TRBD2 identical over 8 bases. The CDR3 consists of 16 residues. The germline gives CDR1 LGHNA, CDR2 YNFKEQ. Trimming cost V 0 bases and J 4 bases; bases outside gene matches: 8. CDR3 DNA sequence: TGTGCCAGCAGCCAAGATTACGGGGGGGCCAGGTACGAGCAGTACTTC. Amino acids: CASSQDYGGARYEQYF.

This clonotype has a handful of counts. This chain uses TRBV27 with TRBJ2-3, with 12 bases that match TRBD1. This CDR3 has 16 amino acids. V was clipped by 5 bases and J by 4 bases; unmatched bases: 7. Germline CDR1 reads MNHEY; CDR2 reads SMNVEV (reference sequence). CDR3 DNA sequence: TGTGCCAGCAGTCTGGGACAGGGGGCGTTGGCAGATACGCAGTATTTT. It specifies CASSLGQGALADTQYF.

The rearrangement joins TRBV2 to TRBJ2-7; D may be TRBD1 (6 bases). This CDR3 contains 13 residues. Germline values: CDR1 SNHLY, CDR2 FYNNEI. V was shortened by 11 bases and J by 0 bases, with 14 bases between the two germline ends. Here the CDR3 DNA reads TGTGCCGGACAGAAACGTAGCTCCTACGAGCAGTACTTC. Translation gives CAGQKRSSYEQYF. Together with reference TRBV2 and TRBJ2-7, the CDR3 gives the full variable domain: EPEVTQTPSHQVTQMGQEVILRCVPISNHLYFYWYRQILGQKVEFLVSFYNNEISEKSEIFDDQFSVERPDGSNFTLKIRSTKLEDSAMYFCAGQKRSSYEQYFGPGTRLTVT.

This clonotype appeared a few times. V gene TRBV7-9 combines with J gene TRBJ2-3; D is unresolved. V lost 5 bases to trimming and J lost 5 bases, with 8 bases between them. From germline, CDR1 is SEHNR and CDR2 FQNEAQ (reference sequence). The CDR3 totals 12 residues. As DNA, the CDR3 is TGTGCCAGCAGCACACCCGGAGATACGCAGTATTTT. Encoded protein: CASSTPGDTQYF.

This clonotype was seen repeatedly, ten times or more. The rearrangement joins TRBV2 to TRBJ2-7; 10 bases map to TRBD1. J lost 5 bases, V lost 5 bases, and 6 bases had no gene match. The CDR3 is made up of 14 amino acids. Germline V gene sequence: CDR1 SNHLY, CDR2 FYNNEI. This CDR3 reads CASSTGTGANEQYF. DNA of the CDR3: TGTGCCAGCAGTACCGGGACAGGGGCTAACGAGCAGTACTTC. The variable domain in full, with the rest retrieved from reference TRBV2 and TRBJ2-7, is EPEVTQTPSHQVTQMGQEVILRCVPISNHLYFYWYRQILGQKVEFLVSFYNNEISEKSEIFDDQFSVERPDGSNFTLKIRSTKLEDSAMYFCASSTGTGANEQYFGPGTRLTVT.